This passage covers 29 T cell receptor beta chains from one sample sequenced in a study of blood T cell repertoires in COVID-19. TCRdb's table, derived via immunoSEQ multiplex PCR, lists solely in-frame clones and lacks some. The table includes 360,000 or so clones, roughly four fifths detected once. Sequencing used PBMCs or T cells enriched from blood (not recorded which). Every receptor here comes from a woman aged 50 to 65 who had recovered from COVID-19.

CDR3 sequence (DNA): TGTGCCAGCTCACCAATAACAGGCTCTGGAAACACCATATATTTT. Translated: CASSPITGSGNTIYF. This chain joins TRBV18 and TRBJ1-3, with D possibly TRBD1 on 5 matching bases. V was pared by 2 bases and J by 0 bases, with 8 bases between. Germline loops: CDR1 KGHSH, CDR2 LQKENI. CDR3 size: 15 residues. Full variable domain (missing parts from reference TRBV18 and TRBJ1-3): NAGVMQNPRHLVRRRGQEARLRCSPMKGHSHVYWYRQLPEEGLKFMVYLQKENIIDESGMPKERFSAEFPKEGPSILRIQQVVRGDSAAYFCASSPITGSGNTIYFGEGSWLTVV.

This clone has just a few counts. The V and J genes are TRBV3-1 (or the pseudogene TRBV3-2) and TRBJ2-2, with 7 bases fitting TRBD2. The germline gives CDR1 LGHDT, CDR2 YNNKEL (reference sequence). Trimming removed 4 bases from V and 6 bases from J; junction bases left unmatched: 11. This CDR3 spans 16 amino acids. The CDR3 bases are TGTGCCAGCAGCCTTTTTGGGCGGGAGTTGGCCGGGGAGCTGTTTTTT. Residues: CASSLFGRELAGELFF.

The chain recombines TRBV5-4 with TRBJ1-2; possibly TRBD1 for D (5 bases). The germline V gene encodes CDR1 SGHNT and CDR2 YYREEE (reference sequence). Deletions cut 0 bases from V and 0 bases from J, with 9 bases between. This CDR3 spans 15 amino acids. The CDR3 here is CASSLVGVANYGYTF. The CDR3 bases are TGTGCCAGCAGCTTGGTAGGGGTAGCTAACTATGGCTACACCTTC. The variable domain in full, with the rest retrieved from reference TRBV5-4 and TRBJ1-2, is ETGVTQSPTHLIKTRGQQVTLRCSSQSGHNTVSWYQQALGQGPQFIFQYYREEENGRGNFPPRFSGLQFPNYSSELNVNALELDDSALYLCASSLVGVANYGYTFGSGTRLTVV.

The chain uses TRBV11-3 and TRBJ2-1, with 9 bases aligning to TRBD2. This CDR3 is 15 amino acids long. V lost 3 bases and J lost 4; bases outside the gene matches: 4. The V gene's germline CDR1 is SGHNT and CDR2 YENEEA. The DNA for the CDR3 is TGTGCCAGCAGCTTGAGGGCGGGGGGGTACAATGAGCAGTTCTTC. Its translation is CASSLRAGGYNEQFF.

The chain couples TRBV6-5 to TRBJ1-2, with TRBD1 identical over 8 bases. The CDR3 has 14 residues. V was pared by 6 bases and J by 7 bases, with 10 bases of the junction left unmatched. Germline V lookup: CDR1 MNHEY, CDR2 SVGAGI. CDR3 protein: CASSPDRVALGYTF. DNA of the CDR3: TGTGCCAGCAGCCCGGACAGGGTGGCACTTGGCTACACCTTC.

The chain recombines TRBV10-3 with TRBJ2-2, with TRBD2 as a possible D gene (5 bases). Trimming removed 10 bases from V and 4 bases from J, with 19 bases in between. CDR1 and CDR2 (germline): ENHRY, SYGVKD. The CDR3 has 15 amino acids. CDR3 DNA: TGTGCCACGAGGGCGATCTTGGACGGCACCGGGGAGCTGTTTTTT. This codes for CATRAILDGTGELFF.

This clone was detected only a few times. This chain connects TRBV15 to TRBJ2-7, with a tentative D call TRBD2 (6 bases). V dropped 0 bases and J dropped 3 bases, with 15 bases sitting between them. The CDR3 is 16 amino acids. The germline gives CDR1 LNHNV, CDR2 YYDKDF (reference sequence). CDR3 protein: CATSREGSSAYYEQYF. CDR3 DNA sequence: TGTGCCACCAGCAGAGAAGGGTCTAGCGCTTACTACGAGCAGTACTTC.

The V call is TRBV7-2, the J call TRBJ1-2, with 7 bases that match TRBD1. Trimming cost V 0 bases and J 8 bases; bases outside gene matches: 12. The CDR3 extends over 16 amino acids. The germline V gene encodes CDR1 SGHTA and CDR2 FQGNSA. The CDR3 sequence: CASSLAGGINSGGYTF. In DNA, the CDR3 is TGTGCCAGCAGCTTAGCAGGGGGCATCAACTCGGGCGGCTACACCTTC.

The chain carries TRBV7-2 and TRBJ1-1; D call uncertain. Germline V gene lookup returns CDR1 SGHTA and CDR2 FQGNSA. Between the trimmed V and J ends, which lost 8 bases and 0 bases, there was a span of 16 bases. This CDR3 is built from 15 residues. CDR3 in amino acids: CASGPLGNLNTEAFF. CDR3 nucleotide sequence: TGTGCCAGCGGACCTCTCGGGAACTTGAACACTGAAGCTTTCTTT.

V usage is TRBV9 and J usage is TRBJ2-5; D may be TRBD1 (6 bases). Germline CDR1 reads SGDLS; CDR2 reads YYNGEE. This CDR3 region has 15 residues. V was cut by 3 bases and J by 2 bases, with 14 bases left in between. The CDR3 DNA is TGTGCCAGCAGCGGCATACCGACAGGACAAGAGACCCAGTACTTC. It specifies CASSGIPTGQETQYF.

J is TRBJ1-3 and V is TRBV4-2; no definite D call. The CDR3 loop spans 12 amino acids. V lost 2 bases and J 4 bases, leaving 3 bases between the germline ends. CDR1 and CDR2 (germline): LGHNA, YNFKEQ. This CDR3 is CASSQQGNTIYF. CDR3 in DNA: TGTGCCAGCAGCCAACAGGGAAACACCATATATTTT.

The genes are TRBV5-4 and TRBJ2-5, with D maybe TRBD2 (7 bases). V was pared by 4 bases and J by 2 bases, with 18 bases between. Germline V gene lookup returns CDR1 SGHNT and CDR2 YYREEE (reference sequence). The CDR3 has 16 residues. CDR3 DNA sequence: TGTGCCAGCAGCCGGGACGTGGGGGGGCTACAAGAGACCCAGTACTTC. This sequence encodes CASSRDVGGLQETQYF.

J is TRBJ2-3 and V is TRBV7-9; D is perhaps TRBD2 (6 bases). Germline assignment: CDR1 SEHNR and CDR2 FQNEAQ (reference sequence). V lost 2 bases to trimming and J lost 4 bases, with 19 bases between them. This CDR3 has 17 residues. Here the CDR3 reads CASSLPLGTLDADTQYF. In nucleotides, the CDR3 is TGTGCCAGCAGCTTACCCCTCGGGACTCTCGACGCAGATACGCAGTATTTT.

The chain recombines TRBV29-1 with TRBJ1-2, with 12 bases that match TRBD1. From germline, CDR1 is SQVTM and CDR2 ANQGSEA. The CDR3 is made up of 17 amino acids. J lost 1 base, V lost 4 bases, and 10 bases had no gene match. CDR3 DNA sequence: TGCAGCGTTGGCCCGGGACAGGGGGCAGAACTTAACTATGGCTACACCTTC. The encoded protein is CSVGPGQGAELNYGYTF.

The V and J genes are TRBV9 and TRBJ1-3, with TRBD1 matching over 8 bases. Germline CDR1 SGDLS, CDR2 YYNGEE. The CDR3 has 15 amino acids. Unmatched junction bases numbered 3, after V lost 2 bases and J lost 2 bases. Written as DNA, the CDR3 is TGTGCCAGCAGCGTCCTACAGGGGGCTGGAAACACCATATATTTT. Its translation is CASSVLQGAGNTIYF.

This clone has just one count. The genes are TRBV18 and TRBJ1-3, with D possibly being TRBD1 (5 bases). CDR1 and CDR2 from the germline V gene are KGHSH and LQKENI. Trimming shortened V by 3 bases and J by 0 bases, and 12 bases separated the two germline ends. This CDR3 is built from 16 residues. CDR3 region: CASSPDMASSGNTIYF. The CDR3 nucleotides are TGTGCCAGCTCACCGGACATGGCCTCCTCTGGAAACACCATATATTTT.

The rearrangement joins TRBV27 to TRBJ1-2; 10 positions agree with TRBD1. V dropped 4 bases and J dropped 2; count of bases not matched to a gene: 4. Germline lookup yields CDR1 MNHEY and CDR2 SMNVEV (reference sequence). The CDR3 is 15 residues long. In DNA, the CDR3 is TGTGCCAGCAGTTGGACAGGGGGTCAAAACTATGGCTACACCTTC. Its protein is CASSWTGGQNYGYTF.

The V call is TRBV6-5, the J call TRBJ1-1; D is ambiguous. The CDR3 loop spans 14 amino acids. Trimming took off 5 bases at V and 1 base at J, with 11 bases between the two ends. Germline lookup yields CDR1 MNHEY and CDR2 SVGAGI. In DNA form, the CDR3 reads TGTGCCAGCAGTCTGATCAGTACGAACACTGAAGCTTTCTTT. Amino acids: CASSLISTNTEAFF.

This clone is a singleton in its sample. The genes are TRBV14 and TRBJ2-3; 10 bases match TRBD2. Germline V gene data show CDR1 as SGHDN and CDR2 as FVKESK. J lost 7 bases, V lost 2 bases, and 24 bases had no gene match. The CDR3 length is 21 residues. This CDR3 is CASSQYAASGGARALEYTQYF. As DNA, the CDR3 is TGTGCCAGCAGCCAATACGCAGCTAGCGGGGGAGCTAGGGCTCTCGAGTATACGCAGTATTTT.

The chain links TRBV11-3 to TRBJ2-7, with D tentatively TRBD2 (5 bases). V was cut by 0 bases and J by 0 bases, with 15 bases left in between. The CDR3 covers 17 residues. Germline assignment: CDR1 SGHNT and CDR2 YENEEA. CDR3 residues: CASSLDLGGSSSYEQYF. CDR3 bases: TGTGCCAGCAGCTTAGATCTCGGCGGGTCAAGCTCCTACGAGCAGTACTTC.

This chain joins TRBV4-3 and TRBJ1-1; D gene ambiguous. V gave up 3 bases and J gave up 6 bases, with 14 bases separating them. The CDR3 runs 14 residues. The germline gives CDR1 LGHNA, CDR2 YSLEER. DNA of the CDR3: TGCGCCAGCAGCCACCCGGGTCCGGGGTCTGAAGCTTTCTTT. Translation gives CASSHPGPGSEAFF.

The gene calls are TRBV5-6 and TRBJ2-5, with TRBD1 matching 7 bases. CDR3 length: 15 amino acids. Germline CDR1 is SGHDT and CDR2 is YYEEEE. The ends lost 2 bases at V and 7 bases at J; junction bases unmatched: 11. Written as DNA, the CDR3 is TGTGCCAGCAGCTTAAAAACAGGGGAGTTGGGGACCCAGTACTTC. Protein: CASSLKTGELGTQYF.

This chain connects TRBV9 to TRBJ2-5, with 9 bases lining up with TRBD2. The ends lost 3 bases at V and 4 bases at J; junction bases unmatched: 4. CDR3 length: 14 amino acids. The germline gives CDR1 SGDLS, CDR2 YYNGEE. The DNA of the CDR3 is TGTGCCAGCAGCGCGGGACTAGCCGGAGAGACCCAGTACTTC. Its translation: CASSAGLAGETQYF.

This sequence joins TRBV7-8 and TRBJ1-4, with D possibly being TRBD1 (5 bases). Trimming took off 3 bases at V and 5 bases at J, with 13 bases between the two ends. The CDR3 is 15 amino acids. Germline CDR1 SGHVS, CDR2 FQNEAQ. As DNA, the CDR3 is TGTGCCAGCAGCTTCCGAGCGACAGACAATGAAAAACTGTTTTTT. Encoded protein: CASSFRATDNEKLFF.

For the CDR3, the DNA is TGTGCCAGCAGCCGAGATCGGGACAGGGGGTTTGATGAAAAACTGTTTTTT. Its protein is CASSRDRDRGFDEKLFF. V is TRBV7-6 and J is TRBJ1-4, with TRBD1 matching over 11 bases. CDR1 and CDR2 (germline): SGHVS, FNYEAQ. J was trimmed by 6 bases and V by 5 bases; bases with no gene match: 11. The CDR3 totals 17 residues.

The chain combines TRBV7-2 with TRBJ2-2; the match to TRBD2 covers 13 bases. The CDR3 is made up of 19 amino acids. V lost 5 bases to trimming and J lost 8 bases; unmatched junction nucleotides: 17. Germline V gene sequence: CDR1 SGHTA, CDR2 FQGNSA. The CDR3 sequence is CASSPTSGRATRFVGELFF. The CDR3 DNA follows: TGTGCCAGCAGCCCTACTAGCGGGAGGGCCACCCGGTTCGTGGGGGAGCTGTTTTTT.

The chain employs TRBV10-3 and TRBJ1-1; weak D call: TRBD1 (6 bases). The CDR3 is 13 amino acids. With 10 bases removed from V and 2 bases from J, the gap between germline ends came to 14 bases. Germline CDR1 reads ENHRY; CDR2 reads SYGVKD. CDR3 DNA sequence: TGTGCCAGCAACGAGGGGGATAACACTGAAGCTTTCTTT. This encodes CASNEGDNTEAFF.

The rearrangement links TRBV13 to TRBJ1-1; TRBD1 matches 7 bases. The length of the CDR3 is 17 residues. The V and J ends lost 5 bases and 7 bases, in that order; junction bases with no gene match: 19. CDR1 and CDR2 from the germline V gene are PRHDT and FYEKMQ (reference sequence). CDR3 loop: CASSPGLLNLQGNEAFF. The DNA of the CDR3 is TGTGCCAGCAGCCCCGGCCTTCTAAATTTACAGGGGAATGAAGCTTTCTTT.

V and J are TRBV11-2 and TRBJ2-7; 8 bases align to TRBD2. Germline-derived CDR1 and CDR2 are SGHAT and FQNNGV. There are 17 residues in the CDR3. V lost 2 bases, J lost 3 bases, and 12 bases stayed unmatched. The DNA of the CDR3 is TGTGCCAGCAGCTTAACCAGCGGGAGTGCCTTCAGCTACGAGCAGTACTTC. Translating it yields CASSLTSGSAFSYEQYF.